This entry lists 19 T cell receptor beta chains sequenced from one sample in a study of shared clonotypes between healthy human individuals. TCRdb's copy holds only in-frame clones and misses some; the assay was immunoSEQ multiplex PCR. This sample has nearly 1,000,000 clones, with more than 75% found just once. The material sequenced was memory CD4+ T cells sorted from blood. This sample's subset: CD45RA-negative fraction. These TCRs come from a man aged 18 to 29 in good health.

The chain couples TRBV5-5 to TRBJ2-7; TRBD2 is a possible D gene (7 bases). Germline V CDR1 and CDR2: SGHKS, YYEKEE (reference sequence). The V end lost 0 bases, the J end lost 0 bases, and 10 bases lay between the germline ends. This CDR3 is 15 amino acids long. CDR3 sequence: CASSLAGGLSYEQYF. Here the CDR3 DNA reads TGTGCCAGCAGCTTGGCCGGGGGGCTCTCCTACGAGCAGTACTTC. Full variable domain (outside the CDR3, taken from reference TRBV5-5 and TRBJ2-7): DAGVTQSPTHLIKTRGQQVTLRCSPISGHKSVSWYQQVLGQGPQFIFQYYEKEERGRGNFPDRFSARQFPNYSSELNVNALLLGDSALYLCASSLAGGLSYEQYFGPGTRLTVT.

For the CDR3, the DNA is TGTGCCAGCAGCTCCCCCGGTTGGGGGGCGGAAAATGAGCAGTTCTTC. This gives the protein CASSSPGWGAENEQFF. The V call is TRBV28, the J call TRBJ2-1; D is tentatively TRBD1 or TRBD2 (6 bases each). CDR3 length: 16 amino acids. V was cut by 6 bases and J by 7 bases, with 22 bases left in between. The germline gives CDR1 MDHEN, CDR2 SYDVKM.

This clone was picked up a small number of times. V gene TRBV11-1 combines with J gene TRBJ2-7; 14 bases map to TRBD2. V shed 6 bases, J shed 0 bases, and the junction held 10 bases outside the gene matches. The CDR3 length is 18 residues. Germline CDR1 and CDR2: SGHAT and FQDESV (reference sequence). The CDR3 spells CASSPGLAGGTSSYEQYF. The CDR3 nucleotides are TGTGCCAGCAGTCCCGGACTAGCGGGGGGCACGAGCTCCTACGAGCAGTACTTC.

The J gene is TRBJ1-2, the V gene TRBV19; D gene unclear. Per germline, CDR1 LNHDA and CDR2 SQIVND (reference sequence). The CDR3 runs to 17 residues. The germline V and J ends were trimmed by 5 bases and 6 bases, with 25 bases remaining between them. CDR3 DNA sequence: TGTGCCAGTAGTTTATATACCGTTGAGGCTGGGCCGGATGGCTACACCTTC. Its protein is CASSLYTVEAGPDGYTF.

V is TRBV29-1 and J is TRBJ2-5; 8 bases fit TRBD2. Germline values: CDR1 SQVTM, CDR2 ANQGSEA. With V trimmed by 3 bases and J by 5 bases, 17 bases remained unmatched. The CDR3 is 17 residues long. In nucleotides, the CDR3 is TGCAGCGTTGATCGGGCTGGGGCGGGAGGATCCCCGGAGACCCAGTACTTC. Translating gives CSVDRAGAGGSPETQYF.

This chain connects TRBV5-1 to TRBJ2-7; D is unclear. The CDR3 is 13 residues long. Per the germline V gene, CDR1 is SGHRS and CDR2 is YFSETQ. Trimming left V 2 bases short and J 2 bases short, with 8 bases between. CDR3 DNA sequence: TGCGCCAGCAGCTTTGGCGATACCTACGAGCAGTACTTC. This translates into CASSFGDTYEQYF. Supplemented by reference TRBV5-1 and TRBJ2-7, the full variable domain reads KAGVTQTPRYLIKTRGQQVTLSCSPISGHRSVSWYQQTPGQGLQFLFEYFSETQRNKGNFPGRFSGRQFSNSRSEMNVSTLELGDSALYLCASSFGDTYEQYFGPGTRLTVT.

This clone was seen only once. The chain is built from TRBV5-8 and TRBJ1-5; no clear D gene. The CDR3 loop spans 14 amino acids. Trimming took off 4 bases at V and 3 bases at J, with 11 bases between the two ends. Germline V gives CDR1 SGHTS, CDR2 YDEGEE. CDR3: CASSHRLINQPQHF. The DNA of the CDR3 is TGTGCCAGCAGCCACCGGCTAATCAATCAGCCCCAGCATTTT.

This clone occurred many times. CDR3 loop: CASSLWDSGQPQHF. DNA for the CDR3: TGTGCCAGCAGTTTATGGGACAGCGGTCAGCCCCAGCATTTT. The chain recombines TRBV28 with TRBJ1-5; weak D call: TRBD1 (6 bases). Germline lookup yields CDR1 MDHEN and CDR2 SYDVKM. Deletions cut 0 bases from V and 6 bases from J, with 9 bases between. CDR3 size: 14 residues. The full variable domain, in which reference TRBV28 and TRBJ1-5 provide the parts outside the CDR3, is DVKVTQSSRYLVKRTGEKVFLECVQDMDHENMFWYRQDPGLGLRLIYFSYDVKMKEKGDIPEGYSVSREKKERFSLILESASTNQTSMYLCASSLWDSGQPQHFGDGTRLSIL.

A few counts support this clone. This rearrangement joins TRBV5-6 to TRBJ2-5; TRBD1 matches 10 bases. Per the germline V gene, CDR1 is SGHDT and CDR2 is YYEEEE. The ends lost 4 bases at V and 5 bases at J; junction bases unmatched: 8. CDR3 length: 15 amino acids. The CDR3 is CASSDTTGGRETQYF. In DNA, the CDR3 is TGTGCCAGCAGCGATACGACAGGGGGCAGGGAGACCCAGTACTTC.

This rearrangement joins TRBV10-1 to TRBJ2-1; 13 bases align to TRBD2. The CDR3 spans 15 residues. V was clipped by 6 bases and J by 6 bases; unmatched bases: 5. Germline CDR1 and CDR2: WNHNN and SYGVQD (reference sequence). Here the CDR3 DNA reads TGCGCCAGCAGCTCCGGGACTAGCGGGGCCAATGAGCAGTTCTTC. Translation: CASSSGTSGANEQFF.

This rearrangement joins TRBV10-3 to TRBJ2-2; tentative D call: TRBD2 (6 bases). There are 12 residues in the CDR3. Trimming took 6 bases from V and 6 from J, leaving 8 bases between them. Per the germline V gene, CDR1 is ENHRY and CDR2 is SYGVKD. The CDR3 sequence is CAIRRESGELFF. The DNA for the CDR3 is TGTGCCATCAGACGGGAGTCCGGGGAGCTGTTTTTT.

This clone was counted a few times. The rearrangement links TRBV6-5 to TRBJ1-2; no clear D gene. Germline values: CDR1 MNHEY, CDR2 SVGAGI. CDR3 length: 14 residues. The V and J ends lost 6 bases and 4 bases respectively, with 15 bases between them. CDR3 residues: CASRTSGEIYGYTF. CDR3 DNA sequence: TGTGCCAGCAGAACTTCCGGGGAAATCTATGGCTACACCTTC.

As for this clone: Given a much more abundant clone one base away, this may be a read error. CDR3 nucleotide sequence: TGTGCCAGCAGCCTACGACAGGGGAACACTGAAGCTTTCTTT. Amino acids: CASSLRQGNTEAFF. The chain recombines TRBV11-2 with TRBJ1-1, with TRBD1 matching over 7 bases. The CDR3 length is 14 residues. Germline values: CDR1 SGHAT, CDR2 FQNNGV. The ends lost 5 bases at V and 1 base at J; junction bases unmatched: 4. The full variable domain, in which reference TRBV11-2 and TRBJ1-1 provide the parts outside the CDR3, is EAGVAQSPRYKIIEKRQSVAFWCNPISGHATLYWYQQILGQGPKLLIQFQNNGVVDDSQLPKDRFSAERLKGVDSTLKIQPAKLEDSAVYLCASSLRQGNTEAFFGQGTRLTVV.

The rearrangement links TRBV19 to TRBJ1-2; D call uncertain. The CDR3 is 14 residues long. Per germline, CDR1 LNHDA and CDR2 SQIVND (reference sequence). V lost 7 bases, J lost 3 bases, and 15 bases lay in between. The CDR3 loop reads CASISKSSDYGYTF. In nucleotides, the CDR3 is TGTGCCAGTATAAGTAAATCGTCAGACTATGGCTACACCTTC.

The chain is built from TRBV5-8 and TRBJ1-1, with 9 positions matching TRBD1. Germline V CDR1 and CDR2: SGHTS, YDEGEE. Trimming at V came to 0 bases and at J to 5 bases, leaving 11 bases not matched to a gene. The CDR3 loop spans 17 amino acids. CDR3 amino acids: CASSLEGTGRVSTEAFF. For the CDR3, the DNA is TGTGCCAGCAGCTTGGAGGGGACAGGGAGGGTTAGTACTGAAGCTTTCTTT.

About this clone itself: This same CDR3 is encoded by further DNA sequences in the sample. The chain has TRBV18 and TRBJ2-7; D is ambiguous. Deletions cut 3 bases from V and 0 bases from J, with 9 bases between. Per the germline V gene, CDR1 is KGHSH and CDR2 is LQKENI. This CDR3 has 14 residues. The CDR3 nucleotides read TGTGCCAGCTCACCTTCGGGCGGCTCCTACGAGCAGTACTTC. It yields the protein CASSPSGGSYEQYF.

V and J are TRBV6-1 and TRBJ1-5, with D maybe TRBD1 (5 bases). CDR1 is MNHNS and CDR2 is SASEGT in the germline V gene. Trimming shortened V by 2 bases and J by 0 bases, and 11 bases separated the two germline ends. The length of the CDR3 is 16 residues. CDR3 sequence: CASSEQGSNSNQPQHF. CDR3 sequence (DNA): TGTGCCAGCAGTGAACAGGGTTCAAATAGCAATCAGCCCCAGCATTTT.

V is TRBV10-3 and J is TRBJ1-1; 7 nucleotides match TRBD1. V shed 4 bases, J shed 5 bases, and the junction held 4 bases outside the gene matches. Per the germline V gene, CDR1 is ENHRY and CDR2 is SYGVKD. The CDR3 spans 13 residues. The CDR3 loop reads CAISVGDSTEAFF. The CDR3 nucleotides read TGTGCCATCAGTGTAGGGGACAGTACTGAAGCTTTCTTT.

The CDR3 spells CASSPGHFLAKNIQYF. The DNA for the CDR3 is TGTGCCAGCAGCCCCGGACACTTTTTAGCCAAAAACATTCAGTACTTC. The rearrangement links TRBV11-2 to TRBJ2-4; TRBD1 might be the D (5 bases). The germline V and J ends were trimmed by 5 bases and 0 bases, with 14 bases remaining between them. This CDR3 comprises 16 residues. Germline V gives CDR1 SGHAT, CDR2 FQNNGV.